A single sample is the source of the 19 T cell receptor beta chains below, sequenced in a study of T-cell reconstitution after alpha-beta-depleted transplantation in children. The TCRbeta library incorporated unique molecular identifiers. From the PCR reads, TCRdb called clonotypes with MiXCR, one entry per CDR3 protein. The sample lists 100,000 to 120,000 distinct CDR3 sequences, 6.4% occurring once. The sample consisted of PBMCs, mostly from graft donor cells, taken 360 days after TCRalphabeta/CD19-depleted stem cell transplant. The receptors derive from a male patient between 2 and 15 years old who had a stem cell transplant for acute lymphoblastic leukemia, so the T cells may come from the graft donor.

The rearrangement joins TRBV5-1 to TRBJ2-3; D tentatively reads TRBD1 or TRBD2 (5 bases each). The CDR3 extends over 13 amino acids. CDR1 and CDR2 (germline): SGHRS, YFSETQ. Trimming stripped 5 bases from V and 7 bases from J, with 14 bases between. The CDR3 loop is CASRGDLTNTQYF. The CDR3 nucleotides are TGCGCCAGCAGGGGGGACCTCACGAATACGCAGTATTTT.

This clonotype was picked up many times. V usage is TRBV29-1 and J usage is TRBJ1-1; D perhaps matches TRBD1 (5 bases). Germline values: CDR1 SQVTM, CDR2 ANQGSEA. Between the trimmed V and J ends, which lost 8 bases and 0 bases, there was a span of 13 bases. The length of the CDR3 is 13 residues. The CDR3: CSLSRGLNTEAFF. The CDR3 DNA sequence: TGCAGCTTATCGAGGGGTTTGAACACTGAAGCTTTCTTT.

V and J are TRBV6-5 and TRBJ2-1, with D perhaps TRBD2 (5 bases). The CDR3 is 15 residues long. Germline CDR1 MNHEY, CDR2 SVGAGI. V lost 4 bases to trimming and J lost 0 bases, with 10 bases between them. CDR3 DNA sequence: TGTGCCAGCAGTTCGGCGGGCAGCTCCTACAATGAGCAGTTCTTC. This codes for CASSSAGSSYNEQFF.

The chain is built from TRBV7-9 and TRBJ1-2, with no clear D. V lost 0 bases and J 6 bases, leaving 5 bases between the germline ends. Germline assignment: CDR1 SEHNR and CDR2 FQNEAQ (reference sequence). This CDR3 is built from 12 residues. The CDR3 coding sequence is TGTGCCAGCAGCTTAGCCAGAGATGGCTACACCTTC. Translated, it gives CASSLARDGYTF.

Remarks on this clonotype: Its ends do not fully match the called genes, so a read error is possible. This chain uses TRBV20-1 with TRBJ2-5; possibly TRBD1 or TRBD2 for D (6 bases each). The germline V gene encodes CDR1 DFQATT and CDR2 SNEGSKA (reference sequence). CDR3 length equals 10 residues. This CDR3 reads CSASRLGGGF. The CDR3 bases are TGCAGTGCTAGTCGACTAGGGGGTGGCTTC.

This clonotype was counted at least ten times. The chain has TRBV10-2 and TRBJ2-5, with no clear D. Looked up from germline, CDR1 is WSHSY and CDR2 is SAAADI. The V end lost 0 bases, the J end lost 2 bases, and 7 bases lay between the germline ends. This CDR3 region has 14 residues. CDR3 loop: CASSESSKQETQYF. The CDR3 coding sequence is TGCGCCAGCAGTGAGTCGAGTAAGCAAGAGACCCAGTACTTC.

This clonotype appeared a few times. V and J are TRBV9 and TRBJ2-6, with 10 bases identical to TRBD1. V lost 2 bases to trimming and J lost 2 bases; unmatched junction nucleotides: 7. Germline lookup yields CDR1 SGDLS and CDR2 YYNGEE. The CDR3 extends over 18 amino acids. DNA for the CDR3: TGTGCCAGCAGCGTTTGGGGACAGGGGATCGCTGGGGCCAACGTCCTGACTTTC. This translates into CASSVWGQGIAGANVLTF.

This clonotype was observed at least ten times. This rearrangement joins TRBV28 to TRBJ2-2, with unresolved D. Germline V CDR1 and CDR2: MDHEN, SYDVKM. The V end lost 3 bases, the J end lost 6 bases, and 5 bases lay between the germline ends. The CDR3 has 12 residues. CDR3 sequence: CASSFGPGELFF. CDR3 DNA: TGTGCCAGCAGTTTCGGCCCCGGGGAGCTGTTTTTT.

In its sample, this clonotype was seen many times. CDR3 loop: CASSAEGETQYF. DNA of the CDR3: TGTGCCAGCAGCGCCGAGGGGGAGACCCAGTACTTC. The chain uses TRBV5-6 and TRBJ2-5; D may correspond to TRBD1 or TRBD2 (5 bases each). Germline V gene sequence: CDR1 SGHDT, CDR2 YYEEEE. The CDR3 is 12 residues long. V was pared by 4 bases and J by 5 bases, with 9 bases between.

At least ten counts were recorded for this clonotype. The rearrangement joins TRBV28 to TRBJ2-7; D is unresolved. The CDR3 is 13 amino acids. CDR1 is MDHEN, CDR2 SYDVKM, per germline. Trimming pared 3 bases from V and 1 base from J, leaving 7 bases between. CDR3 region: CASSFFISYEQYF. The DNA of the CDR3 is TGTGCCAGCAGTTTTTTCATTTCCTACGAGCAGTACTTC.

The CDR3 region is CASSYGLSYTF. CDR3 coding DNA: TGTGCCAGCAGTTACGGTCTATCCTACACCTTC. V usage is TRBV6-2 or TRBV6-3 and J usage is TRBJ1-2, with no clear D. V lost 2 bases and J 10 bases, leaving 8 bases between the germline ends. This CDR3 contains 11 residues. Germline lookup yields CDR1 MNHEY and CDR2 SVGEGT.

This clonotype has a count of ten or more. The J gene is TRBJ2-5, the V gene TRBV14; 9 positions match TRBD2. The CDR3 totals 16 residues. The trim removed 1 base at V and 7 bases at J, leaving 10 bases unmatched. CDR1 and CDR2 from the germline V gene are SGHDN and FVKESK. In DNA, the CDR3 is TGTGCCAGCAGCCAAGGGAGGACTAGCGAGCATGGGACCCAGTACTTC. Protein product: CASSQGRTSEHGTQYF.

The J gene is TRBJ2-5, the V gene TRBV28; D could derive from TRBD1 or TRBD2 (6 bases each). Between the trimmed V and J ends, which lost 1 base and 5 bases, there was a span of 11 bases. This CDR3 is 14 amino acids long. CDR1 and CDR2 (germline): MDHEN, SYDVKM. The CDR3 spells CASSLSGATETQYF. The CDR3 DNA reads TGTGCCAGCAGTTTATCGGGGGCCACGGAGACCCAGTACTTC. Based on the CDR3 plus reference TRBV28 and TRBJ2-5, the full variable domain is DVKVTQSSRYLVKRTGEKVFLECVQDMDHENMFWYRQDPGLGLRLIYFSYDVKMKEKGDIPEGYSVSREKKERFSLILESASTNQTSMYLCASSLSGATETQYFGPGTRLLVL.

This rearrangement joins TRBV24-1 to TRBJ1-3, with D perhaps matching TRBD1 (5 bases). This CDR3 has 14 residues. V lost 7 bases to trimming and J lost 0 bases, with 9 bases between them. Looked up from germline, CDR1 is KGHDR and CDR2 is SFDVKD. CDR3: CATSPGGSGNTIYF. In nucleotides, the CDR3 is TGTGCCACCAGCCCGGGGGGCTCTGGAAACACCATATATTTT.

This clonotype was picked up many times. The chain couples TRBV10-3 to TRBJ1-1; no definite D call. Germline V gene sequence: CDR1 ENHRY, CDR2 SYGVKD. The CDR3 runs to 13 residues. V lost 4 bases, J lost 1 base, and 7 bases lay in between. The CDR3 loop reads CAISAKGNTEAFF. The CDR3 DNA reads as TGTGCCATCAGTGCTAAGGGGAACACTGAAGCTTTCTTT.

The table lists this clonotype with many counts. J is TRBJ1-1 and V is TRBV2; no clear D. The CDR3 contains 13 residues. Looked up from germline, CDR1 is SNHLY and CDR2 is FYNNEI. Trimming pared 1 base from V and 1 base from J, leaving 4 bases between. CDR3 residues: CASSEVGNTEAFF. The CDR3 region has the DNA TGTGCCAGCAGTGAAGTAGGGAACACTGAAGCTTTCTTT.

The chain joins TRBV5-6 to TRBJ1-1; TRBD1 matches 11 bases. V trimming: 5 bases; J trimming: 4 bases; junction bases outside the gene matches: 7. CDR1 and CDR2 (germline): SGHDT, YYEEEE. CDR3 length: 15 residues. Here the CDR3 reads CASSPRTGGFTEAFF. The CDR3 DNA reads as TGTGCCAGCAGTCCCCGGACAGGGGGCTTCACTGAAGCTTTCTTT.

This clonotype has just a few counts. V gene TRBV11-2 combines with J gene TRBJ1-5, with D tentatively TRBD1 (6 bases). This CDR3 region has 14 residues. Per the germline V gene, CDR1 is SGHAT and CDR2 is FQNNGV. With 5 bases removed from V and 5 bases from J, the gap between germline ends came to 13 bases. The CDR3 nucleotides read TGTGCCAGCAGCCTGGGGGGGCACGATCAGCCCCAGCATTTT. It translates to CASSLGGHDQPQHF.

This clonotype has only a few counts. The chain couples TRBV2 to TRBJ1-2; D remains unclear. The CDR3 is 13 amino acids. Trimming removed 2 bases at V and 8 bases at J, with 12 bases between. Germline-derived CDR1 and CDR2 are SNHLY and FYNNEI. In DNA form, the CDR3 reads TGTGCCAGCAGTGAACGAGGGCGCGGGGGCTACACCTTC. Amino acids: CASSERGRGGYTF.